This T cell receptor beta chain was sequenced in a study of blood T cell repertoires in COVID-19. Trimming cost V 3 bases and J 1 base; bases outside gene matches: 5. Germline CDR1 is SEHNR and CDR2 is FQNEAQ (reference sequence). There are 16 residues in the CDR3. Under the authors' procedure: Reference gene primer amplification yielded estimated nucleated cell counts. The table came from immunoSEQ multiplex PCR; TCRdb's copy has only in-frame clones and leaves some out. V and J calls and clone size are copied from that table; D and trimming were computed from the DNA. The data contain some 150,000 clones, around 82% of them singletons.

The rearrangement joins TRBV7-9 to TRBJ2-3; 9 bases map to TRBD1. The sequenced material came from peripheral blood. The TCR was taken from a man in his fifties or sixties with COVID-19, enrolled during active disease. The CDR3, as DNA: TGTGCCAGCAGCTTTGGGGACAGGGTCCGCACAGATACGCAGTATTTT. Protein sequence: CASSFGDRVRTDTQYF.